These 6 T cell receptor beta chains share one sample of origin, sequenced in a study of blood T cell repertoires in COVID-19. Assay: immunoSEQ multiplex PCR; the TCRdb copy retains only in-frame clones and omits some. The sample contains roughly 330,000 clones, over 80% of which appear only once. Sequencing was done on a sample of PBMCs or T cells enriched from blood (not recorded which). These receptors came from a man under 40 who had recovered from COVID-19.

The CDR3 nucleotides are TGTGCCAGTAGTCCTCCGGGACAGGGGTGGAACGAGCAGTACTTC. Residues: CASSPPGQGWNEQYF. The chain combines TRBV19 with TRBJ2-7; TRBD1 matches 10 bases. The CDR3 consists of 15 residues. J was trimmed by 5 bases and V by 5 bases; bases with no gene match: 9. CDR1 is LNHDA, CDR2 SQIVND, per germline (reference sequence).

The chain joins TRBV10-3 to TRBJ2-2; TRBD1 agrees at 10 bases. The germline V gene has CDR1 ENHRY and CDR2 SYGVKD. This CDR3 has 14 residues. J was trimmed by 5 bases and V by 4 bases; bases with no gene match: 1. The chain's CDR3 is CAISGTGGTGELFF. CDR3 in DNA: TGTGCCATCAGTGGGACAGGGGGGACCGGGGAGCTGTTTTTT.

This chain uses TRBV28 with TRBJ1-5; 10 nucleotides line up with TRBD1. The germline gives CDR1 MDHEN, CDR2 SYDVKM. The CDR3 loop spans 18 amino acids. V was clipped by 2 bases and J by 5 bases; unmatched bases: 12. The CDR3 spells CASSLLGGQGEEYQPQHF. In DNA, the CDR3 is TGTGCCAGCAGTTTACTAGGAGGACAGGGGGAAGAATATCAGCCCCAGCATTTT.

The J gene is TRBJ1-5, the V gene TRBV30, with 12 positions matching TRBD1. The V and J ends lost 2 bases and 6 bases, in that order; junction bases with no gene match: 11. The CDR3 spans 17 residues. From germline, CDR1 is GTSNPN and CDR2 SVGIG (reference sequence). As DNA, the CDR3 is TGTGCCTGGAGTTTCGGGACAGGGGGCTTTAGGGGTCAGCCCCAGCATTTT. This gives the protein CAWSFGTGGFRGQPQHF.

This rearrangement joins TRBV5-4 to TRBJ1-1; TRBD1 matches at 7 bases. Germline trimming cut 2 bases from V and 2 bases from J; bases unmatched to any gene: 6. The CDR3 runs to 15 residues. Germline V gene data show CDR1 as SGHNT and CDR2 as YYREEE (reference sequence). Written as DNA, the CDR3 is TGTGCCAGCAGCTTAGGGACAGATACTAACACTGAAGCTTTCTTT. This sequence encodes CASSLGTDTNTEAFF.

This chain joins TRBV6-4 and TRBJ1-5, with a possible D match to TRBD1 (6 bases). The CDR3 spans 13 residues. With 4 bases removed from V and 6 bases from J, the gap between germline ends came to 10 bases. Germline CDR1 is MRHNA and CDR2 is SNTAGT. The CDR3 loop is CASSVDRSQPQHF. As DNA, the CDR3 is TGTGCCAGCAGTGTGGACAGATCTCAGCCCCAGCATTTT.